The source of this T cell receptor beta chain is a study of human T cells and chemical hapten exposure. Study information: Small pooled library volume differences mainly caused per-sample TCR yield variation. General study results and limits: TCRs above 1 in 1000 frequency did not change with DPC sensitization.

The CDR3 runs to 13 residues. Germline V gene lookup returns CDR1 MNHEY and CDR2 SMNVEV (reference sequence). In the library, unique molecular identifiers were attached to individual cDNA molecules. In the study's own analysis: Samples ranged from about 23,224 to 690,600 TCRs, with a median of roughly 93,000. TCRdb independently ran MiXCR on the RACE reads; one entry per CDR3 protein. TCRdb's processing, not the authors', yielded these V and J calls. The sample includes roughly 130,000 distinct CDR3 sequences, approximately 8.3% of them seen just once. Concerning this clonotype itself: The antigen remains undetermined.

Time point described: healthy volunteer bleed at 2 weeks. Total RNA extraction was carried out from unfractionated whole blood. The J gene is TRBJ2-7, the V gene TRBV27; D uncertain. Sample: whole blood. This receptor was taken from a male donor in good health. Some clones in this sample may be carry-over from other donors' samples. The CDR3 protein is CVVGLGPSYEQYF. In nucleotides, the CDR3 is TGTGTCGTGGGGTTAGGCCCGTCCTACGAGCAGTACTTC.